The 5 T cell receptor beta chains given below trace back to one sample, sequenced in a study of T cell changes during pregnancy in multiple sclerosis. Sequencing was performed with immunoSEQ multiplex PCR; in TCRdb, only in-frame clones are kept and a portion is missing. The sample consists of fewer than 90,000 clones, 75% to 95% of them appearing once. The material sequenced was peripheral blood, taken in the second trimester of pregnancy. The receptors were sampled from a female donor with multiple sclerosis, enrolled in a pregnancy study.

The chain couples TRBV29-1 to TRBJ2-1, with TRBD1 matching over 10 bases. Germline CDR1 reads SQVTM; CDR2 reads ANQGSEA. The length of the CDR3 is 14 residues. V shed 6 bases, J shed 10 bases, and the junction held 12 bases outside the gene matches. For the CDR3, the DNA is TGCAGCGTCGCTCCGGGACAGGGGTCTGGAGAGCAGTTCTTC. Its protein product is CSVAPGQGSGEQFF.

The chain has TRBV7-2 and TRBJ1-6, with TRBD1 identical over 8 bases. This CDR3 comprises 14 residues. Germline values: CDR1 SGHTA, CDR2 FQGNSA. The V and J ends lost 5 bases and 10 bases, in that order; junction bases with no gene match: 7. CDR3 sequence reads: CASSIDRGPSPLHF. The DNA of the CDR3 is TGTGCCAGCAGCATCGACAGGGGACCCTCACCCCTCCACTTT.

This clone was seen just once. V and J are TRBV7-2 and TRBJ2-3; 7 positions match TRBD2. The germline V gene encodes CDR1 SGHTA and CDR2 FQGNSA. Trimming removed 6 bases from V and 4 bases from J; junction bases left unmatched: 16. The CDR3 spans 17 residues. The CDR3 DNA sequence: TGTGCCAGCAGGCAGCCAGGCAGCGGGGTAAAGCCAGATACGCAGTATTTT. Amino acids: CASRQPGSGVKPDTQYF.

V and J are TRBV9 and TRBJ2-2; 9 nucleotides agree with TRBD1. The CDR3 extends over 13 amino acids. CDR1 is SGDLS and CDR2 is YYNGEE in the germline V gene. V shed 5 bases, J shed 6 bases, and the junction held 2 bases outside the gene matches. CDR3 loop: CASSGDRAGELFF. Here the CDR3 DNA reads TGTGCCAGCAGTGGGGACAGGGCCGGGGAGCTGTTTTTT.

The chain recombines TRBV7-2 with TRBJ2-5, with TRBD2 matching over 14 bases. The junction had 3 bases not matched to a gene; V was cut back by 5 bases and J by 1 base. The germline V gene has CDR1 SGHTA and CDR2 FQGNSA. The CDR3 loop spans 16 amino acids. The CDR3 DNA reads TGTGCCAGCAGCCGACTAGCGGGGGGGCGCCAAGAGACCCAGTACTTC. Translating gives CASSRLAGGRQETQYF.